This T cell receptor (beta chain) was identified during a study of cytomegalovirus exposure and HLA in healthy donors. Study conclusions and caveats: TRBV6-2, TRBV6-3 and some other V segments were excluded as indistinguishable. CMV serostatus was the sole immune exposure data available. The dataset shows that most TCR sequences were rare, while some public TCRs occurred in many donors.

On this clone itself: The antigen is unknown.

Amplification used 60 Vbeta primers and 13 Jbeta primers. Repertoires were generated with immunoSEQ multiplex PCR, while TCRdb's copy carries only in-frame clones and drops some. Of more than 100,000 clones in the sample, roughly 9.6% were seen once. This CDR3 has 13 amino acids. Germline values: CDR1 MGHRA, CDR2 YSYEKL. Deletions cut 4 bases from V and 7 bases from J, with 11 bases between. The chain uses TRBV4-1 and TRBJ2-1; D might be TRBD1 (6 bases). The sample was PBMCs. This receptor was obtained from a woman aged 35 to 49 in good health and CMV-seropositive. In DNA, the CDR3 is TGCGCCAGCAGCCGACAGGACGGGAATGAGCAGTTCTTC. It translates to CASSRQDGNEQFF.